The 18 T cell receptor beta chains listed next were all sequenced from one sample in a study of OX40 agonist ivuxolimab in advanced cancers. Using immunoSEQ multiplex PCR, the repertoire was profiled, and TCRdb retains in-frame clones only, with some absent. This repertoire shows tens of thousands of clones, 86% found once; its top ten account for roughly 0.64%. This specimen consisted of CD4+ or CD8+ T cells sorted from blood, obtained in a trial of the OX40 agonist ivuxolimab. Receptors originate from an adult with an advanced solid tumor such as melanoma, head and neck, liver or kidney cancer.

The chain employs TRBV28 and TRBJ2-5; 7 nucleotides agree with TRBD1. The CDR3 is 17 residues long. V was pared by 5 bases and J by 2 bases, with 14 bases of the junction left unmatched. Per the germline V gene, CDR1 is MDHEN and CDR2 is SYDVKM. Here the CDR3 DNA reads TGTGCCAGCAGTCACGTTCTCGGACAGGTCGATCAAGAGACCCAGTACTTC. Translating gives CASSHVLGQVDQETQYF.

CDR3 in DNA: TGTGCCAGCAGTTTACTAGGACAGGGAGGCAATGAGCAGTTCTTC. Amino acids: CASSLLGQGGNEQFF. The chain has TRBV6-5 and TRBJ2-1; 8 nucleotides match TRBD1. The CDR3 has 15 residues. Germline V gene lookup returns CDR1 MNHEY and CDR2 SVGAGI. J lost 6 bases, V lost 4 bases, and 8 bases had no gene match.

This chain uses TRBV6-6 with TRBJ1-5, with a weak D call TRBD1 (6 bases). V lost 2 bases and J lost 7, with 12 bases in between. Germline V gene lookup returns CDR1 MNHNY and CDR2 SVGAGI (reference sequence). There are 14 residues in the CDR3. The CDR3 protein is CASSYVGDKQPQHF. CDR3 bases: TGTGCCAGCAGTTACGTTGGGGACAAACAGCCCCAGCATTTT.

The genes are TRBV5-1 and TRBJ1-3; a weak D match, TRBD1 (5 bases). This CDR3 is built from 14 residues. CDR1 is SGHRS and CDR2 is YFSETQ in the germline V gene. Deletions cut 2 bases from V and 4 bases from J, with 10 bases between. CDR3 nucleotides: TGCGCCAGCAGCTTAGGGGACCCAGGAAACACCATATATTTT. Translation gives CASSLGDPGNTIYF.

This chain links TRBV5-1 with TRBJ2-5; D remains ambiguous. The CDR3 runs 14 residues. V was pared by 0 bases and J by 1 base, with 7 bases between. Germline V gives CDR1 SGHRS, CDR2 YFSETQ. The DNA of the CDR3 is TGCGCCAGCAGCTTGGAGTCGGTCCAAGAGACCCAGTACTTC. Amino acid sequence: CASSLESVQETQYF.

The chain links TRBV5-6 to TRBJ1-5, with D possibly TRBD1 on 5 matching bases. V lost 2 bases, J lost 5 bases, and 8 bases lay in between. This CDR3 is 13 amino acids long. Germline loops: CDR1 SGHDT, CDR2 YYEEEE. This CDR3 reads CASSFGGDQPQHF. The CDR3 coding sequence is TGTGCCAGCAGCTTCGGGGGGGATCAGCCCCAGCATTTT.

The chain recombines TRBV21-1 with TRBJ2-5; TRBD1 is taken as the D call from the table, unchecked against the DNA. TRBV21-1 is a known pseudogene. CDR3 size: 14 residues. Here the CDR3 DNA reads TGTGCCAACATGGGGGACAGGGGGCAGGAGACCCAGTACTTC. Its protein product is CANMGDRGQETQYF.

The genes are TRBV5-1 and TRBJ1-3; 9 bases line up with TRBD1. The trim removed 4 bases at V and 0 bases at J, leaving 5 bases unmatched. The CDR3 spans 16 residues. Germline V gene sequence: CDR1 SGHRS, CDR2 YFSETQ. CDR3: CASSDHRGHSGNTIYF. The DNA of the CDR3 is TGCGCCAGCAGCGACCACAGGGGGCACTCTGGAAACACCATATATTTT.

The rearrangement joins TRBV10-2 to TRBJ1-6, with 8 nucleotides matching TRBD1. The CDR3 runs to 15 residues. Trimming cost V 8 bases and J 6 bases; bases outside gene matches: 9. The germline V gene encodes CDR1 WSHSY and CDR2 SAAADI. CDR3 in amino acids: CASGTLGQGNSPLHF. CDR3 coding DNA: TGCGCCAGCGGGACTTTAGGACAGGGTAATTCACCCCTCCACTTT.

The genes are TRBV7-9 and TRBJ2-2; TRBD1 matches at 8 bases. The CDR3 loop spans 18 amino acids. Germline CDR1 and CDR2: SEHNR and FQNEAQ (reference sequence). The V gene end was trimmed by 5 bases and the J gene end by 4 bases; junction bases not matched to a gene: 15. The CDR3 spells CASSPTYRDRFTTGELFF. The CDR3 DNA reads TGTGCCAGCAGCCCTACTTACCGGGACAGGTTTACCACCGGGGAGCTGTTTTTT.

The chain couples TRBV28 to TRBJ1-1; 10 nucleotides align to TRBD1. Germline values: CDR1 MDHEN, CDR2 SYDVKM. V gave up 9 bases and J gave up 6 bases; unmatched junction bases: 13. The CDR3 totals 15 residues. The CDR3 region has the DNA TGTGCCAGTGCCAACCCCGGGACAGGGGCTTCTGAAGCTTTCTTT. Its translation: CASANPGTGASEAFF.

The chain has TRBV29-1 and TRBJ1-1; D is unresolved. The CDR3 has 12 residues. Trimming cost V 4 bases and J 4 bases, with 10 bases left between them. Germline V lookup: CDR1 SQVTM, CDR2 ANQGSEA. CDR3 protein: CSVVVSATEAFF. In nucleotides, the CDR3 is TGCAGCGTTGTGGTAAGTGCCACTGAAGCTTTCTTT.

This chain connects TRBV7-9 to TRBJ1-1; D is possibly TRBD1 (5 bases). This CDR3 comprises 13 residues. Trimming stripped 2 bases from V and 5 bases from J, with 9 bases between. CDR1 and CDR2 (germline): SEHNR, FQNEAQ (reference sequence). The CDR3, as DNA: TGTGCCAGCAGCTTACGTGGGGGAACTGAAGCTTTCTTT. Residues: CASSLRGGTEAFF.

V gene TRBV18 combines with J gene TRBJ1-2, with D uncertain. Between the trimmed V and J ends, which lost 4 bases and 3 bases, there was a span of 6 bases. From germline, CDR1 is KGHSH and CDR2 LQKENI. This CDR3 is built from 12 residues. The CDR3 is CASSQSDYGYTF. As DNA, the CDR3 is TGTGCCAGCTCACAGTCGGACTATGGCTACACCTTC.

The genes are TRBV5-1 and TRBJ1-2; TRBD1 might be the D (6 bases). CDR1 is SGHRS, CDR2 YFSETQ, per germline. V was clipped by 4 bases and J by 7 bases, with 14 bases between them. This CDR3 is 13 amino acids long. CDR3 region: CASSQGQWAGYTF. CDR3 bases: TGCGCCAGCAGCCAAGGACAGTGGGCTGGCTACACCTTC.

The chain has TRBV7-3 and TRBJ2-7; 7 nucleotides align to TRBD2. Germline V gene data show CDR1 as SGHTA and CDR2 as FQGTGA. The junction had 11 bases not matched to a gene; V was cut back by 3 bases and J by 6 bases. This CDR3 is 15 amino acids long. The CDR3: CASSLFGGGLSEQYF. CDR3 bases: TGTGCCAGCAGCTTGTTCGGGGGAGGGCTCTCCGAGCAGTACTTC.

This sequence joins TRBV7-2 and TRBJ1-2; D unclear. Trimming stripped 1 base from V and 6 bases from J, with 12 bases between. The germline V gene encodes CDR1 SGHTA and CDR2 FQGNSA. The CDR3 runs 14 residues. CDR3 DNA: TGTGCCAGCAGCTTAGTCAGGTCGTTTCATGGCTACACCTTC. It codes for CASSLVRSFHGYTF. Based on the CDR3 plus reference TRBV7-2 and TRBJ1-2, the full variable domain is GAGVSQSPSNKVTEKGKDVELRCDPISGHTALYWYRQSLGQGLEFLIYFQGNSAPDKSGLPSDRFSAERTGGSVSTLTIQRTQQEDSAVYLCASSLVRSFHGYTFGSGTRLTVV.

The genes are TRBV6-1 and TRBJ1-1, with a weak D call TRBD1 (6 bases). CDR3 size: 14 residues. Germline CDR1 is MNHNS and CDR2 is SASEGT. V was shortened by 1 base and J by 1 base, with 7 bases between the two germline ends. CDR3 sequence reads: CASSEVTGNTEAFF. The CDR3, as DNA: TGTGCCAGCAGTGAAGTGACAGGGAACACTGAAGCTTTCTTT.